This passage covers 2 T cell receptor beta chains from one sample sequenced in a study of tumor and adjacent non-tumor tissue in lung cancer. No cell sorting was done before RNA was extracted from the tissue. TCRbeta libraries were built with three rounds of nested PCR, modified from ARM-PCR. One entry per CDR3 protein, called by TCRdb with MiXCR from the multiplex PCR reads. The profile shows some 100,000 distinct CDR3 sequences, 75% of them singletons. Sequencing was performed on lung tumor tissue. The receptor source for this set is an older woman with non-small cell lung cancer.

A remark on this clonotype: This may be a read error: a much more frequent sequence differs by one nucleotide. This sequence joins TRBV20-1 and TRBJ2-1, with D hard to call. This CDR3 spans 15 amino acids. Trimming left V 5 bases short and J 5 bases short, with 19 bases between. The germline V gene has CDR1 DFQATT and CDR2 SNEGSKA (reference sequence). CDR3 in DNA: TGCAGTGCTGATAGCACCTCCCAGATCGACAATGAGCAGTTCTTC. It translates to CSADSTSQIDNEQFF.

Details on this clonotype: A read error may explain this, as a much larger clone is one base away. It is likely a read error, because the conserved phenylalanine at the end of the CDR3 is missing. This rearrangement joins TRBV10-3 to TRBJ1-1; 8 bases are a match to TRBD1. The germline V gene has CDR1 ENHRY and CDR2 SYGVKD. There are 15 residues in the CDR3. V gave up 6 bases and J gave up 1 base; unmatched junction bases: 7. The chain's CDR3 is CAISGDDRGNTEAFS. The CDR3 nucleotides read TGTGCCATCAGCGGAGATGACAGGGGGAACACTGAAGCTTTCTCT.